The 3 T cell receptor beta chains presented below share a single source sample, sequenced in a study of shared clonotypes between healthy human individuals. Assay: immunoSEQ multiplex PCR; the TCRdb copy retains only in-frame clones and omits some. There are about 1.5 million clones in the sample; approximately 98% occur only once, and about 0.4% lies in the top ten. Sequencing was done on a sample of naive CD4+ T cells sorted from blood. Subset defined: CD45RA+ positively selected. The receptors derive from a man aged 25 to 40 in good health.

The chain uses TRBV28 and TRBJ2-1, with D perhaps matching TRBD1 or TRBD2 (6 bases each). V was pared by 5 bases and J by 7 bases, with 21 bases between. Per the germline V gene, CDR1 is MDHEN and CDR2 is SYDVKM. The CDR3 length is 16 residues. CDR3 in DNA: TGTGCCAGCAGTCGACCCCCCTTACGGAGGGGGAATGAGCAGTTCTTC. Amino acids: CASSRPPLRRGNEQFF.

The chain is built from TRBV4-3 and TRBJ2-3, with D perhaps matching TRBD1 or TRBD2 (5 bases each). V was pared by 1 base and J by 3 bases, with 17 bases between. CDR1 LGHNA and CDR2 YSLEER come from the germline V gene. The CDR3 length is 17 residues. CDR3 amino acids: CASSQAGLTVATDTQYF. The CDR3 DNA sequence: TGCGCCAGCAGCCAAGCGGGGCTAACGGTCGCTACAGATACGCAGTATTTT.

This clone was seen once. J is TRBJ2-7 and V is TRBV5-1, with 12 bases lining up with TRBD1. The CDR3 is 15 residues long. The V segment lost 5 bases and the J segment 1 base; nucleotides outside the gene matches: 4. Germline-derived CDR1 and CDR2 are SGHRS and YFSETQ. The CDR3 loop reads CASRAGQGASYEQYF. The CDR3 nucleotides are TGCGCCAGCAGAGCGGGACAGGGGGCATCCTACGAGCAGTACTTC.